What follows are 10 T cell receptor beta chains derived from one specimen sequenced in a study of T cell repertoires in cytomegalovirus infection. These receptors' targets are unknown. One entry per CDR3 protein results from TCRdb running MiXCR on the reads. The table has some 920,000 distinct CDR3 sequences, approximately 31% seen once; the top ten hold about an eighth. The sequencing used cultured CD8+ T cells from PBMCs, collected from culture after CMV antigen stimulation. The receptors originated from a human donor in good health (CMV status not recorded). Some clones in this sample may be carry-over from other donors' samples.

The chain couples TRBV4-1 to TRBJ2-2; D is uncertain. The CDR3 spans 14 residues. V was pared by 2 bases and J by 2 bases, with 6 bases between. Germline CDR1 reads MGHRA; CDR2 reads YSYEKL. The CDR3 spells CASSQHPNTGELFF. The DNA of the CDR3 is TGCGCCAGCAGCCAACACCCAAACACCGGGGAGCTGTTTTTT.

This clonotype turned up a few times. V is TRBV19 and J is TRBJ1-1; D unclear. The CDR3 totals 14 residues. CDR1 is LNHDA and CDR2 is SQIVND in the germline V gene (reference sequence). V lost 3 bases and J 0 bases, leaving 8 bases between the germline ends. The CDR3, as DNA: TGTGCCAGTAGTATTGCACGGATGAACACTGAAGCTTTCTTT. Translated, it gives CASSIARMNTEAFF.

This chain's CDR3 is CATWTGNTEAFF. CDR3 nucleotides: TGTGCCACTTGGACAGGGAACACTGAAGCTTTCTTT. The rearrangement links TRBV5-4 to TRBJ1-1, with 7 bases that match TRBD1. Germline CDR1 is SGHNT and CDR2 is YYREEE (reference sequence). V dropped 9 bases and J dropped 1; count of bases not matched to a gene: 3. The length of the CDR3 is 12 residues.

The chain carries TRBV5-4 and TRBJ2-1; weak D call: TRBD2 (5 bases). CDR3 length equals 16 residues. The germline CDR1 and CDR2 sequences are SGHNT and YYREEE (reference sequence). V lost 5 bases to trimming and J lost 2 bases, with 17 bases between them. In DNA, the CDR3 is TGTGCCAGCAGGGTTATGGAATCGGGAACCTACAATGAGCAGTTCTTC. This codes for CASRVMESGTYNEQFF.

Notes on this clonotype: This clone may be a read error of a much larger clone one base away. V usage is TRBV7-2 and J usage is TRBJ1-5, with D uncertain. Germline CDR1 is SGHTA and CDR2 is FQGNSA. The CDR3 runs to 14 residues. V shed 2 bases and J shed 5 bases, with 10 bases lying between them. This CDR3 is CASSLTALDQPQHF. The CDR3 DNA is TGTGCCAGCAGCTTAACGGCCTTAGATCAGCCCCAGCATTTT.

This clonotype was picked up a small number of times. The chain is built from TRBV7-9 and TRBJ1-4; D is unresolved. CDR1 is SEHNR and CDR2 is FQNEAQ in the germline V gene (reference sequence). The CDR3 consists of 11 residues. Trimming pared 5 bases from V and 10 bases from J, leaving 8 bases between. For the CDR3, the DNA is TGTGCCAGCAGCGGAGGCGGAAAACTGTTTTTT. Translating gives CASSGGGKLFF.

This clonotype was detected only once. The chain links TRBV20-1 to TRBJ2-5; TRBD2 might be the D (7 bases). V lost 2 bases, J lost 2 bases, and 18 bases lay in between. CDR3 length: 16 amino acids. Germline CDR1 is DFQATT and CDR2 is SNEGSKA (reference sequence). The CDR3 sequence: CSARPRGAGWQETQYF. In nucleotides, the CDR3 is TGCAGTGCTAGACCCCGGGGGGCCGGGTGGCAAGAGACCCAGTACTTC.

CDR3 bases: TGTGCCAGCAGCTCAACGACAGGGGCGATGAATGAGCAGTTCTTC. The encoded protein is CASSSTTGAMNEQFF. The V gene is TRBV7-9, the J gene TRBJ2-1; 8 bases match TRBD1. Germline CDR1 and CDR2: SEHNR and FQNEAQ (reference sequence). The CDR3 length is 15 residues. The V gene end was trimmed by 4 bases and the J gene end by 7 bases; junction bases not matched to a gene: 9.

This clonotype was seen ten or more times. The chain links TRBV7-9 to TRBJ1-5; no clear D gene. The V end was cut by 1 base, the J end by 7 bases, with 5 bases between. Germline assignment: CDR1 SEHNR and CDR2 FQNEAQ (reference sequence). The CDR3 consists of 12 residues. The CDR3 loop reads CASSLEHQPQHF. CDR3 bases: TGTGCCAGCAGCTTAGAGCACCAGCCCCAGCATTTT.

This sequence joins TRBV28 and TRBJ1-2; maybe TRBD1 (6 bases). The length of the CDR3 is 15 residues. The V gene's germline CDR1 is MDHEN and CDR2 SYDVKM. The ends were cut back, 9 bases at V and 1 base at J, with 18 bases in the middle. CDR3 residues: CASTRRQEINYGYTF. As DNA, the CDR3 is TGTGCCAGTACCCGAAGACAGGAGATTAACTATGGCTACACCTTC.